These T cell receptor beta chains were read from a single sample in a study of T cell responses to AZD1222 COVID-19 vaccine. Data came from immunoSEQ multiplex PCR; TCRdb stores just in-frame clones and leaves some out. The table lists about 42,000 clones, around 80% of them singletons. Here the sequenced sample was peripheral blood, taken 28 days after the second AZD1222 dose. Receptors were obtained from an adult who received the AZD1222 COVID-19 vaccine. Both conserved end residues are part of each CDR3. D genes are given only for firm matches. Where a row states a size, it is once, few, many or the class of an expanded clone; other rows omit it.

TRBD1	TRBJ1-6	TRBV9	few	TGTGCCAGCAGCGTAGCGGACAGGCCGACCTTTAATTCACCCCTCCACTTT	CASSVADRPTFNSPLHF
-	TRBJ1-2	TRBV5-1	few	TGCGCCAGCAGGAGCGTAATGGGGGATGGCTACACCTTC	CASRSVMGDGYTF
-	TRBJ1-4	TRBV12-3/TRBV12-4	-	TGTGCCAGCACCCTGGGGGGCTTACTGTTTTTT	CASTLGGLLFF
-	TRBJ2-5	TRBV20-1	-	TGCAGTGCTGGGACAAAAGAGACCCAGTACTTC	CSAGTKETQYF
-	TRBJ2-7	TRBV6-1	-	TGTGCCAGCAGTGATCCGTGGGAGCAGTACTTC	CASSDPWEQYF
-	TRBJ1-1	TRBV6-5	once	TGTGCCAGCAGTATTACGCGGAAAAACACTGAAGCTTTCTTT	CASSITRKNTEAFF
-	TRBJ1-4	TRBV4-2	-	TGTGCCAGCAGCCAGGCGGGAGACCTTAATGAAAAACTGTTTTTT	CASSQAGDLNEKLFF
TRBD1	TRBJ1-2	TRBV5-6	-	TGTGCCAGCAGCTTGGTAGGGGCAGGGGGACATGGCTACACCTTC	CASSLVGAGGHGYTF
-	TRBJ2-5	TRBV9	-	TGTGCCAGCAGCGTAGAGGGCTTTAGGACAGTTCAGGGAGAGACCCAGTACTTC	CASSVEGFRTVQGETQYF
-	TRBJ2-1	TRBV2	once	TGTGCCAGCAGCGTGATTAATGAGCAGTTCTTC	CASSVINEQFF
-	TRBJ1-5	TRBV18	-	TGTGCCAGCTCACCTTCCGGGGGGCGGGGACAGCCCCAGCATTTT	CASSPSGGRGQPQHF
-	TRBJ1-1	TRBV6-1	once	TGTGCCAGCAGTGAAGTAGGGGCAGGGTTTGAAGCTTTCTTT	CASSEVGAGFEAFF
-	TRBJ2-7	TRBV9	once	TGTGCCAGCAGCGTAGGTGTGACACAAGACTACGAGCAGTACTTC	CASSVGVTQDYEQYF
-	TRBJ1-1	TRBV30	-	TGTGCCTGGAAGATGGTTGAAGCTTTCTTT	CAWKMVEAFF
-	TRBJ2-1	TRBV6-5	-	TGTGCCAGCAACTATCAAGGACGTAATGAGCAGTTCTTC	CASNYQGRNEQFF
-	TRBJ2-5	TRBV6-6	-	TGTGCCAGCAGTTACTCGGAATTCCAAGAGACCCAGTACTTC	CASSYSEFQETQYF
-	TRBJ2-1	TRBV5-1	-	TGCGCCAGCAGCTTGGTGCAAATGGGCGTAGGGGGTAATGAGCAGTTCTTC	CASSLVQMGVGGNEQFF
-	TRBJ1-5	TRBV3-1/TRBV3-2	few	TGTGCCAGCAGCCGAATGGGTAATCAGCCCCAGCATTTT	CASSRMGNQPQHF
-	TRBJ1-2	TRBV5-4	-	TGTGCCAGCAGCTTCGAGGGGATCCCTAACTATGGCTACACCTTC	CASSFEGIPNYGYTF
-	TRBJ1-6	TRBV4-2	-	TGTGCCAGCAGCCAAGAACAGTTCCCCTCACCCTCACCCCTCCACTTT	CASSQEQFPSPSPLHF
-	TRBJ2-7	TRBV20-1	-	TGCAGTGCTAGAGATCTGCACGAGCAGTACTTC	CSARDLHEQYF
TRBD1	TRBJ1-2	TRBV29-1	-	TGCAGCGTTGGAGTACAGGGGAGTGGCTACACCTTC	CSVGVQGSGYTF
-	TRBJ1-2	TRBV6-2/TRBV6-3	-	TGTGCCAGCAGCGGACAGAAAGGATATGGCTACACCTTC	CASSGQKGYGYTF
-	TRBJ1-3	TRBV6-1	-	TGTGCCAGCAGTGAATTCAATCGGTGGGGCACTGGAAACACCATATATTTT	CASSEFNRWGTGNTIYF
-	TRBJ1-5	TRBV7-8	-	TGTGCCAGCAGCTTAAATTATAGAGGGGGCAATCAGCCCCAGCATTTT	CASSLNYRGGNQPQHF
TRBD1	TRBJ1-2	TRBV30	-	TGTGCCTGGAGTGCGGGACAGGGCAACTATGGCTACACCTTC	CAWSAGQGNYGYTF
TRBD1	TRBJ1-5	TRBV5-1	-	TGCGCCAGCACTGAGACAGGGGATAGCAATCAGCCCCAGCATTTT	CASTETGDSNQPQHF
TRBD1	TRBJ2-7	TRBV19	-	TGTGCCAGTAGTACTGGACAGGCCTCCTACGAGCAGTACTTC	CASSTGQASYEQYF
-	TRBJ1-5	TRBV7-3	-	TGTGCCAGCAGCTTACAGGGGAATCAGCCCCAGCATTTT	CASSLQGNQPQHF
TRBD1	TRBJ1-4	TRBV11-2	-	TGTGCCAGCAGCTTAGTAACGGGACAGGGTTCACGAAAACTGTTTTTT	CASSLVTGQGSRKLFF
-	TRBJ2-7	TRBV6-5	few	TGTGCCAGCCGGGCCACGGCGGGCGAGCAGTACTTC	CASRATAGEQYF
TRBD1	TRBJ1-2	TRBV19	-	TGTGCCAGTAGTATGGGACAGGGCGCGGATGGCTACACCTTC	CASSMGQGADGYTF
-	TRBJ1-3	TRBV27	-	TGTGCCAGCAGTTATGGCTCTGGAAACACCATATATTTT	CASSYGSGNTIYF
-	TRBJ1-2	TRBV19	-	TGTGCCAGTAGTATGACAGCCTATGGCTACACCTTC	CASSMTAYGYTF
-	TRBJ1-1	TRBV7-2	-	TGTGCCATTTCACCCCCGGGGAACACTGAAGCTTTCTTT	CAISPPGNTEAFF
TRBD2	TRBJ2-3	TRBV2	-	TGTGCCAGCGGGGGGGGGAGCCCGATGGCAGATACGCAGTATTTT	CASGGGSPMADTQYF
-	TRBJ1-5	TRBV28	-	TGTGCCAGCAGTTTAGACCTCCCAATTGAGCCCCAGCATTTT	CASSLDLPIEPQHF
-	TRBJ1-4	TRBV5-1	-	TGCGCCAGCAGCTTGGAAGGGGCTCGGCCCTTTGAAAAACTGTTTTTT	CASSLEGARPFEKLFF
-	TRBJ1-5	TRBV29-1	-	TGCAGCGTCTTAGAGATGGCAGGGAATCAGCCCCAGCATTTT	CSVLEMAGNQPQHF
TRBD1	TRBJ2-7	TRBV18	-	TGTGCCAGCTCACCGGGGACAGGGAAGGTCTACGAGCAGTACTTC	CASSPGTGKVYEQYF
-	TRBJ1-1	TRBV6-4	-	TGTGCCAGCAGTGGATTCAGTACCCCAGTCGCTTTCTTT	CASSGFSTPVAFF
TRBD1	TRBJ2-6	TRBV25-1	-	TGTGCCAGCAGTACGACTGACAGGGGTAGGGCCAACGTCCTGACTTTC	CASSTTDRGRANVLTF
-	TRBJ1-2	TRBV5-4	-	TGTGCCAGCAGCTTGACCAGGCGCTTAGCTAACTATGGCTACACCTTC	CASSLTRRLANYGYTF
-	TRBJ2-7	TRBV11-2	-	TGTGCCAGCAGCCCCAGCCCCAGGGTCAGCTACGAGCAGTACTTC	CASSPSPRVSYEQYF
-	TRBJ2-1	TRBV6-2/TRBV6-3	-	TGTGCCAGCAGTCCGGGCGAAGGGGGGGCGGTCAATGAGCAGTTCTTC	CASSPGEGGAVNEQFF
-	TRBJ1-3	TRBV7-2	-	TGTGCCAGCAGCCCGGACGGATTCTCTGGAAACACCATATATTTT	CASSPDGFSGNTIYF
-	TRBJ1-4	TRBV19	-	TGTGCCAGTAGGCCACTCGACAGTTTTAATGAAAAACTGTTTTTT	CASRPLDSFNEKLFF